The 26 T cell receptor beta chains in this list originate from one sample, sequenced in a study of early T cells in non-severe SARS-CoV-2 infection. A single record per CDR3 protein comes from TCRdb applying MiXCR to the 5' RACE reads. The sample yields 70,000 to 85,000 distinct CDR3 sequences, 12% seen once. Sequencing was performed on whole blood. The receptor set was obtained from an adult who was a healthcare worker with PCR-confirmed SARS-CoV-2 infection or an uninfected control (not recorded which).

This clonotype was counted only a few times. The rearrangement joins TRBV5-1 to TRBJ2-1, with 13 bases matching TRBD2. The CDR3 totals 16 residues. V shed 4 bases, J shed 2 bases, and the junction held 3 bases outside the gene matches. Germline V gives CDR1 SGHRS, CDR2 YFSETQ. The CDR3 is CASSTGLAGTYNEQFF. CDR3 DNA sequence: TGCGCCAGCAGCACGGGACTAGCGGGGACCTACAATGAGCAGTTCTTC. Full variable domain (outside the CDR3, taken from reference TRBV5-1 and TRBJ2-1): KAGVTQTPRYLIKTRGQQVTLSCSPISGHRSVSWYQQTPGQGLQFLFEYFSETQRNKGNFPGRFSGRQFSNSRSEMNVSTLELGDSALYLCASSTGLAGTYNEQFFGPGTRLTVL.

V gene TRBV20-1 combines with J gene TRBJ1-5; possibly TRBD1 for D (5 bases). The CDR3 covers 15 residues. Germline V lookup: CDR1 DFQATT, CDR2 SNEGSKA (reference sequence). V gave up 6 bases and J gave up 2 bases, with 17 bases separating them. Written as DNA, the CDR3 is TGCAGTGCCCGACTAGGGGATAGGGGCAATCAGCCCCAGCATTTT. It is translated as CSARLGDRGNQPQHF.

This CDR3 is CATSKTQGRDMNTEAFF. CDR3 DNA: TGTGCCACCTCAAAAACACAGGGGAGAGACATGAACACTGAAGCTTTCTTT. The chain couples TRBV6-6 to TRBJ1-1, with TRBD1 identical over 7 bases. V dropped 10 bases and J dropped 0; count of bases not matched to a gene: 17. CDR1 is MNHNY, CDR2 SVGAGI, per germline (reference sequence). This CDR3 region has 17 residues.

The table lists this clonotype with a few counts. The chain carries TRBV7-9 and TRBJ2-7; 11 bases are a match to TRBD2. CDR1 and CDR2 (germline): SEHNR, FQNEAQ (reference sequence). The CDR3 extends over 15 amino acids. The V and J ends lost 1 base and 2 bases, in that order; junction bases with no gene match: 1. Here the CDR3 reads CASSLVLAGAYEQYF. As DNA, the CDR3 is TGTGCCAGCAGCTTAGTACTAGCGGGAGCCTACGAGCAGTACTTC.

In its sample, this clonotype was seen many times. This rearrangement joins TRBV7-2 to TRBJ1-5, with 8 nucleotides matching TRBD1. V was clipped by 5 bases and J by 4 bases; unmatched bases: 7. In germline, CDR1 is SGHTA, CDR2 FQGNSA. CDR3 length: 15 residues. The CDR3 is CASSGRTGRNQPQHF. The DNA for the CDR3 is TGTGCCAGCAGCGGCAGGACAGGGAGAAATCAGCCCCAGCATTTT.

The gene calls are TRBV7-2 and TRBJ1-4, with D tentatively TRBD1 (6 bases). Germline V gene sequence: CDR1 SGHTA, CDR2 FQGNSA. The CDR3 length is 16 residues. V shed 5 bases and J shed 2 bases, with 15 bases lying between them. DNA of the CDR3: TGTGCCAGCAGCAAACAGGGAAGGCTCACTAATGAAAAACTGTTTTTT. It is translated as CASSKQGRLTNEKLFF.

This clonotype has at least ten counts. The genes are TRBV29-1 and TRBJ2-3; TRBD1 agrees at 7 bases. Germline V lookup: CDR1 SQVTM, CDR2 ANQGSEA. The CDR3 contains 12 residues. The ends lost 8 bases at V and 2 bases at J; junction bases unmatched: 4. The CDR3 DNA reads TGCAGCTTCGAGGGGGCCACAGATACGCAGTATTTT. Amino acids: CSFEGATDTQYF.

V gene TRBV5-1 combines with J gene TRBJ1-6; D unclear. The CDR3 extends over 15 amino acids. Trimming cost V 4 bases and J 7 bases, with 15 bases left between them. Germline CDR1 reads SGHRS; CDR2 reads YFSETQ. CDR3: CASSPVDSRNSPLHF. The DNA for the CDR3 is TGCGCCAGCAGCCCCGTCGACTCAAGGAATTCACCCCTCCACTTT.

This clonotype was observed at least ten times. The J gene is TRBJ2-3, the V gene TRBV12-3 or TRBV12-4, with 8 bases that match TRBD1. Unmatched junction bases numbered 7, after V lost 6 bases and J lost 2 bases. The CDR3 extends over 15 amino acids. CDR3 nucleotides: TGTGCCAGCAGGCCGGGACAGGAACACACAGATACGCAGTATTTT. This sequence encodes CASRPGQEHTDTQYF.

CDR3 residues: CASSRAGEYQPQHF. In DNA form, the CDR3 reads TGTGCCAGCAGTAGGGCAGGGGAATATCAGCCCCAGCATTTT. This sequence joins TRBV7-9 and TRBJ1-5, with D perhaps TRBD1 (6 bases). The germline V gene encodes CDR1 SEHNR and CDR2 FQNEAQ (reference sequence). This CDR3 has 14 residues. The germline V and J ends were trimmed by 6 bases and 5 bases, with 14 bases remaining between them.

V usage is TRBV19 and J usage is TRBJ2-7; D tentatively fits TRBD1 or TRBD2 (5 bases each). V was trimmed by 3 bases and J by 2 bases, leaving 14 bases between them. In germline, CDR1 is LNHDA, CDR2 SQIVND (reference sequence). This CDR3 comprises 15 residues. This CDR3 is CASSIRGGTPYEQYF. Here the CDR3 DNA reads TGTGCCAGTAGTATCCGTGGGGGAACACCCTACGAGCAGTACTTC.

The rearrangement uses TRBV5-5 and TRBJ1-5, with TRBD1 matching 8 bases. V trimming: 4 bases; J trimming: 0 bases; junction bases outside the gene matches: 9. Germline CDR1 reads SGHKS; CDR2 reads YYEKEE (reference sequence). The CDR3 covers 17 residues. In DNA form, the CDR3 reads TGTGCCAGCAGCCCCGGGACAGGCGAAACTAGCAATCAGCCCCAGCATTTT. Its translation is CASSPGTGETSNQPQHF.

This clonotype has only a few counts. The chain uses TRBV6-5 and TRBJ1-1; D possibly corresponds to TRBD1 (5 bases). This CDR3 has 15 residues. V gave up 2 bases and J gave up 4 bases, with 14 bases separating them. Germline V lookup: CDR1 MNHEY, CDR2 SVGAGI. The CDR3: CASSYRPGRGTEAFF. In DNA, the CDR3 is TGTGCCAGCAGTTACCGCCCGGGACGGGGCACTGAAGCTTTCTTT.

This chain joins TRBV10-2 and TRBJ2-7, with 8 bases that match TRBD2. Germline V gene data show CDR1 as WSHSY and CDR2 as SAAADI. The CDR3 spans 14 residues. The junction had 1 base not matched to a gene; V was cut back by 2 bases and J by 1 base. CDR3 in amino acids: CASSEAGGSYEQYF. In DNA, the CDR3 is TGCGCCAGCAGTGAGGCGGGGGGTTCCTACGAGCAGTACTTC.

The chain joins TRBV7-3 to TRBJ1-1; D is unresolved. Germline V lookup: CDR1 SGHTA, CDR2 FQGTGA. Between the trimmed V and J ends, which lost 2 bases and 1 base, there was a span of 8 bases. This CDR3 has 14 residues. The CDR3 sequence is CASSLYGKNTEAFF. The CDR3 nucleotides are TGTGCCAGCAGCTTATATGGGAAGAACACTGAAGCTTTCTTT.

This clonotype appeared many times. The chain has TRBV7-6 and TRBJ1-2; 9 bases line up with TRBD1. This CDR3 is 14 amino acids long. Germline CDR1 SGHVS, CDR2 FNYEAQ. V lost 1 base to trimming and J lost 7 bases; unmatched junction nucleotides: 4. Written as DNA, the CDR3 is TGTGCCAGCAGCTTAGGGGACAGGGAAGGTGGCTACACCTTC. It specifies CASSLGDREGGYTF. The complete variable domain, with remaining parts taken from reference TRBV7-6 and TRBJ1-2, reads GAGVSQSPRYKVTKRGQDVALRCDPISGHVSLYWYRQALGQGPEFLTYFNYEAQQDKSGLPNDRFSAERPEGSISTLTIQRTEQRDSAMYRCASSLGDREGGYTFGSGTRLTVV.

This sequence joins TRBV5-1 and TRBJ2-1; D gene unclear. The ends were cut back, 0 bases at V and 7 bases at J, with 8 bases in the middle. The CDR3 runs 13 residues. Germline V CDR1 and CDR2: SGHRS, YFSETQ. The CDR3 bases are TGCGCCAGCAGCTTGGGGGGTATAAATGAGCAGTTCTTC. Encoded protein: CASSLGGINEQFF.

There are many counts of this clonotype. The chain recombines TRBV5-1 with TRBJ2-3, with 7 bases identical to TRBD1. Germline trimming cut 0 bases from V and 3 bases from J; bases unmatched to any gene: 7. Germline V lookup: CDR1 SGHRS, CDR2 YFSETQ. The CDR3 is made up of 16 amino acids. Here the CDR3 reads CASSLDYRGRTDTQYF. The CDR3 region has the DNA TGCGCCAGCAGCTTGGATTACAGGGGTAGGACAGATACGCAGTATTTT.

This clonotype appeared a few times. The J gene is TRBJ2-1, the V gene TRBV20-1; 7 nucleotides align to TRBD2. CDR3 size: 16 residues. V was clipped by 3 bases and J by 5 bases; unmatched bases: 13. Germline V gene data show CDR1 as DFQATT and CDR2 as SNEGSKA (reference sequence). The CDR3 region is CSASLAAVAGHNEQFF. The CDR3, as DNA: TGCAGTGCTAGTCTGGCGGCGGTAGCGGGTCACAATGAGCAGTTCTTC.

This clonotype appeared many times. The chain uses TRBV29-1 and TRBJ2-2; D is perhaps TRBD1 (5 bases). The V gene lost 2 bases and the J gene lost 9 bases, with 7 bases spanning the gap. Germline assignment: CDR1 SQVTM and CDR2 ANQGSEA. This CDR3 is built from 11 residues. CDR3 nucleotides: TGCAGCGTTGAATGGGGCCGGGAGCTGTTTTTT. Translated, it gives CSVEWGRELFF.

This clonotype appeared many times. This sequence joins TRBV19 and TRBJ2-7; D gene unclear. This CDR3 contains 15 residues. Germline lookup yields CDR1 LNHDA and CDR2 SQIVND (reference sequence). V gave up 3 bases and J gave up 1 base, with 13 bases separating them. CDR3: CASSIDGRKSYEQYF. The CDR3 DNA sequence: TGTGCCAGTAGTATTGACGGCAGGAAATCCTACGAGCAGTACTTC.

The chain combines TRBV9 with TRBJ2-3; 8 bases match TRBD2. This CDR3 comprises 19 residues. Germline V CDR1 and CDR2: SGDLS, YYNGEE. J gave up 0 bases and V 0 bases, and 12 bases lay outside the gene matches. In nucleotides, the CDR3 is TGTGCCAGCAGCGTAGAAGGGAGAGCGGGAGCTCTCAGCACAGATACGCAGTATTTT. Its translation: CASSVEGRAGALSTDTQYF.

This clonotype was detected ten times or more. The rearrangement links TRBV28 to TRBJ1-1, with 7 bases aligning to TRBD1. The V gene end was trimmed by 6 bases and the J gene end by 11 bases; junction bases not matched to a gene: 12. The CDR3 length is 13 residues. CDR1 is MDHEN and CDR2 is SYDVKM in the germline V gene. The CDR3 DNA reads TGTGCCAGCAGCCCCGACAGGGCGCGGCGGGCTTTCTTT. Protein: CASSPDRARRAFF.

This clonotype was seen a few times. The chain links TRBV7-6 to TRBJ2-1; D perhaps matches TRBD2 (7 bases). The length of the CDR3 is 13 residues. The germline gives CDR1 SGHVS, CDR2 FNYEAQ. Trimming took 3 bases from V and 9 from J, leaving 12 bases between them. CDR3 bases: TGTGCCAGCAGCTTCCAGGGGAGGGGTGAGCAGTTCTTC. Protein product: CASSFQGRGEQFF.

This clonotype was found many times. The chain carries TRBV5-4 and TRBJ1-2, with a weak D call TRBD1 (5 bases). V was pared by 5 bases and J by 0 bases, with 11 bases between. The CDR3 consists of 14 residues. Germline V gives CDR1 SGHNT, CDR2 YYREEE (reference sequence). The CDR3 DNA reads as TGTGCCAGCAGTTACGGGGGGGCTAACTATGGCTACACCTTC. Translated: CASSYGGANYGYTF.

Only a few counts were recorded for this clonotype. CDR3 DNA: TGTGCCAGCAGCTCACCTAGCGAGAGAAGCACAGATACGCAGTATTTT. Translated: CASSSPSERSTDTQYF. The chain recombines TRBV5-4 with TRBJ2-3; possibly TRBD2 for D (6 bases). Per the germline V gene, CDR1 is SGHNT and CDR2 is YYREEE (reference sequence). V lost 3 bases and J lost 0, with 14 bases in between. CDR3 size: 16 residues.